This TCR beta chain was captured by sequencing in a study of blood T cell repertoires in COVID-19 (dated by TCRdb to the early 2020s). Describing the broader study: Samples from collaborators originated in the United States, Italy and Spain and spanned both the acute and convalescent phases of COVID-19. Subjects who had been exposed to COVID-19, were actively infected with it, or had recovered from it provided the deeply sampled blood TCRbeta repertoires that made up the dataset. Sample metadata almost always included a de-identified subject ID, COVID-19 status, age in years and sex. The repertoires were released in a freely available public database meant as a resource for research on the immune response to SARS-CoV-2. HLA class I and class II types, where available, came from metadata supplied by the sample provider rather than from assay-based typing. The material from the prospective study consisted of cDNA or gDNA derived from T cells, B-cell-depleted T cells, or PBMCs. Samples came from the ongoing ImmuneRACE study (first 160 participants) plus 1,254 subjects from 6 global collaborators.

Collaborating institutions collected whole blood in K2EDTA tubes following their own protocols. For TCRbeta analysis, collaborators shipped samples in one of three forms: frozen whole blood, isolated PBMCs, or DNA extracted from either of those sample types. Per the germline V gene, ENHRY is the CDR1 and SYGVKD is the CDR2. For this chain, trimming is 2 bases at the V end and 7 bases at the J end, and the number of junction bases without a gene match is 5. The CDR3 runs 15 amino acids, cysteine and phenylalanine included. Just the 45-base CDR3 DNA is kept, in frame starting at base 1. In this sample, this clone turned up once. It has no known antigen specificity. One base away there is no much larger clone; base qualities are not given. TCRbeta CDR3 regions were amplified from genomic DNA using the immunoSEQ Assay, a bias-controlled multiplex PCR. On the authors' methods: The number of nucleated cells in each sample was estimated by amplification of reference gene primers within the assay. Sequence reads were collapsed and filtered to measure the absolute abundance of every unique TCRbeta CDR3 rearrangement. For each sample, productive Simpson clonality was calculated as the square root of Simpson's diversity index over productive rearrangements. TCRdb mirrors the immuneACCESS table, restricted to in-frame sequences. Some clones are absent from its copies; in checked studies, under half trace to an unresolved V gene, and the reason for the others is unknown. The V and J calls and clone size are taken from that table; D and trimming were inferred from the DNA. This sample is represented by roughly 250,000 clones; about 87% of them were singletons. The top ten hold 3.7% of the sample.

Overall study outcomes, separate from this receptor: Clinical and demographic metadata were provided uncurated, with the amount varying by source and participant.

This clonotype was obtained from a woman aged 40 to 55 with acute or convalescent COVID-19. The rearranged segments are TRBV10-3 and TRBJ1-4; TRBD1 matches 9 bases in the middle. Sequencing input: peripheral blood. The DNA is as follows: TGTGCCATCAGTGAGGGGGGGACAGGGTCTGAAAAACTGTTTTTT. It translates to CAISEGGTGSEKLFF.